The T cell receptor (beta chain) described here comes from a study of early T cells in non-severe SARS-CoV-2 infection listed by TCRdb under 2021. Context from the whole study: TCR sequencing used bulk RNA from unsorted whole blood, so alpha and beta chains could not be paired.

The study was a case-control design nested within a healthcare worker cohort in London, UK, with weekly nasopharyngeal swab PCR tests and blood sampling. Healthcare workers were enrolled in the week of the UK lockdown, from 23 to 31 March 2020, and were followed every week for up to roughly 15 weeks. Receptor libraries were prepared by 5' RACE. Reads for this sample came from a NextSeq 500. Unique molecular identifiers were attached to individual cDNA molecules in the TCR library protocol so that sequencing error and PCR bias could be corrected. Both TCR alpha and beta chains were sequenced, and tight co-correlation was observed between alpha and beta sequence abundances in each sample. As for the authors' bioinformatics: Decombinator V4 was used to perform V gene, J gene and CDR3 annotation of TCR sequences. Expanded TCRs were defined as changing significantly between any two time points under a Poisson model with p below 0.0001. TCR abundances were normalised to the total number of TCRs sequenced per sample and expressed as counts per million. TRAV1-2 paired with TRAJ12, TRAJ20 or TRAJ33 defined MAIT TCRs, while TRAV10 paired with TRAJ18 defined iNKT TCRs. VDJdb, accessed 1 November 2021, was searched for CMV, EBV and SARS-CoV-2 annotated TCRs, with TCRs annotated for multiple antigens excluded. TCRdb reanalyzed the raw reads on its own, using fastp at Q25 for trimming and MiXCR for clone calling, and kept in-frame beta chains. Each CDR3 protein appears once, grouped with its most common genes and DNA. In this record, the V and J calls reflect TCRdb's handling and not the investigators' own analysis. The sample table lists approximately 77,000 distinct CDR3 sequences, about 14% of them with a count of one. Roughly 12% of the sample lies in the top ten.

Comment on this clonotype: Its antigen has not been determined. No qualities accompany the bases; no much larger clone lies one base away.

Overall results and qualifications from the work: VDJdb matching was skewed toward anti-spike CD8 responses and likely underestimated virus-specific expansions by missing private and CD4 specificities.

Per the germline V gene (reference sequence), MNHEY is the CDR1 and SMNVEV is the CDR2. The CDR3 has 13 amino acids, counting the end cysteine and phenylalanine. This entry keeps only the CDR3 DNA: 39 bases, framed from base 1. V loses 5 bases, J loses 2 bases, and the germline ends lie 7 bases apart. The TCR originated in an adult who was a healthcare worker with PCR-confirmed SARS-CoV-2 infection or an uninfected control (not recorded which). The sample was whole blood. The chain couples TRBV27 to TRBJ1-5, with TRBD1 perhaps the D gene, on 5 matching bases. The nucleotide sequence reads TGTGCCAGCAGTACCAGGGGCAATCAGCCCCAGCATTTT. Its protein reads: CASSTRGNQPQHF.